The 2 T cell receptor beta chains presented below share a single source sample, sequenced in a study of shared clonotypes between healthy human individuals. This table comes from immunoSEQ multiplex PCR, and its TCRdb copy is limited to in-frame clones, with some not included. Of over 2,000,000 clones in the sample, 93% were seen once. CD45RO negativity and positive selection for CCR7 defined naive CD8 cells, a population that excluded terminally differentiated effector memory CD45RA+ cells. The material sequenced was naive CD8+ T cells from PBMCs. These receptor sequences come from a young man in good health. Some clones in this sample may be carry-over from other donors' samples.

CDR3 protein: CATERRESSYEQYF. The CDR3 DNA reads as TGTGCCACGGAACGTCGGGAGTCGTCCTACGAGCAGTACTTC. The V call is TRBV6-1, the J call TRBJ2-7, with a tentative D call TRBD2 (6 bases). Germline values: CDR1 MNHNS, CDR2 SASEGT. V dropped 10 bases and J dropped 1 base, with 17 bases sitting between them. There are 14 residues in the CDR3.

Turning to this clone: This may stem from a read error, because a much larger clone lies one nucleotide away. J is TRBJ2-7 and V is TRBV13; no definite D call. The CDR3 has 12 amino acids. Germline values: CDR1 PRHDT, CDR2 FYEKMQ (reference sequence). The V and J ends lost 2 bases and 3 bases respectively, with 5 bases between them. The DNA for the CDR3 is TGTGCCAGCAGCTTATTCGGCTACGAGCAGTACTTC. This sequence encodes CASSLFGYEQYF.